This record covers a single T cell receptor (beta chain). Its target is unknown. These data are taken from a study of Ad26.COV2.S vaccination and SARS-CoV-2 variants. The wider study: Administration of Ad26.COV2.S was intramuscular, either once or twice 56 days apart.

The CDR3 is 17 residues long. Trimming stripped 6 bases from V and 2 bases from J, with 22 bases between. Germline values: CDR1 MNHEY, CDR2 SVGEGT. As for treatment: 15 to 20 received Ad26.COV2.S at low or high dose, single or two shots; a few received placebo; per-sample allocation not given. Samples were taken on day 63 after the first vaccine or placebo injection. General study results and limits: Vaccine recipients surpassed placebo recipients in spike-specific TCR breadth.

Only in-frame clones appear in the TCRdb table, and some are missing; sequencing was by immunoSEQ multiplex PCR. The sample lists 440,000 or so clones, about nine tenths occurring once. The source material was peripheral blood, sampled in a trial of Ad26.COV2.S vaccine versus placebo. The sequence was obtained from a person aged 18 to 59 who received the Ad26.COV2.S COVID-19 vaccine or a placebo. This chain uses TRBV6-2 or TRBV6-3 with TRBJ1-2; the D gene is possibly TRBD1 (5 bases). CDR3 sequence reads: CASSSVGPQGPNYGYTF. Here the CDR3 DNA reads TGTGCCAGCAGCTCCGTAGGACCCCAGGGTCCGAACTATGGCTACACCTTC.